These T cell receptor beta chains were read from a single sample in a study of T cell responses to AZD1222 COVID-19 vaccine. Libraries were prepared by immunoSEQ multiplex PCR; TCRdb keeps only in-frame clonotypes and omits some of them. The data hold 95,000 to 100,000 clones, with 88% observed a single time. Source: peripheral blood, taken 28 days after the second AZD1222 dose. Every receptor here comes from an adult who received the AZD1222 COVID-19 vaccine. The CDR3 runs from the conserved cysteine through the conserved F or W. D genes are given only for firm matches. Size is omitted from some rows. Given values are once, few, many or a class for expanded clones.

clone_size: .; v_call: TRBV5-8; cdr3_length: 13; d_call: TRBD2; j_call: TRBJ2-4; cdr3_nt: TGTGCCAGCACCGATTCAGGGCTCGGGAGGGAGTACTTC; cdr3_aa: CASTDSGLGREYF
clone_size: once; v_call: TRBV7-9; cdr3_length: 15; d_call: .; j_call: TRBJ1-4; cdr3_nt: TGTGCCAGCAGCTTAGGCGGGAGTACTAATGAAAAACTGTTTTTT; cdr3_aa: CASSLGGSTNEKLFF
clone_size: few; v_call: TRBV10-1; cdr3_length: 15; d_call: .; j_call: TRBJ2-3; cdr3_nt: TGCGCCAGCAGTGAGTCTCAGGGGCCCGCAGATACGCAGTATTTT; cdr3_aa: CASSESQGPADTQYF
clone_size: .; v_call: TRBV7-9; cdr3_length: 13; d_call: .; j_call: TRBJ1-4; cdr3_nt: TGTGCCAGCAGCTCCACCTGGAATGAAAAACTGTTTTTT; cdr3_aa: CASSSTWNEKLFF
clone_size: .; v_call: TRBV30; cdr3_length: 13; d_call: .; j_call: TRBJ1-2; cdr3_nt: TGTGCCTGGAGAAATACTGCCCCCTATGGCTACACCTTC; cdr3_aa: CAWRNTAPYGYTF
clone_size: .; v_call: TRBV6-5; cdr3_length: 14; d_call: TRBD2; j_call: TRBJ2-7; cdr3_nt: TGTGCCAGCAAGCCAGCGGGAACCTCCTACGAGCAGTACTTC; cdr3_aa: CASKPAGTSYEQYF
clone_size: .; v_call: TRBV28; cdr3_length: 16; d_call: .; j_call: TRBJ1-4; cdr3_nt: TGTGCCAGCAGTTTGGGCGGAGGGGTGGCTAATGAAAAACTGTTTTTT; cdr3_aa: CASSLGGGVANEKLFF
clone_size: once; v_call: TRBV11-2; cdr3_length: 14; d_call: .; j_call: TRBJ2-3; cdr3_nt: TGTGCCAGCAGCTTATTGACAAACCTAGATACGCAGTATTTT; cdr3_aa: CASSLLTNLDTQYF
clone_size: .; v_call: TRBV12-5; cdr3_length: 14; d_call: .; j_call: TRBJ2-7; cdr3_nt: TGTGCTAGTGGTTTGCCGACTGGGGGCTACGAGCAGTACTTC; cdr3_aa: CASGLPTGGYEQYF
clone_size: .; v_call: TRBV4-1; cdr3_length: 16; d_call: .; j_call: TRBJ1-2; cdr3_nt: TGCGCCAGCAGCCAAGATATTACGGCCCTTAACTATGGCTACACCTTC; cdr3_aa: CASSQDITALNYGYTF
clone_size: .; v_call: TRBV12-3/TRBV12-4; cdr3_length: 13; d_call: .; j_call: TRBJ2-3; cdr3_nt: TGTGCCAGCAGTTTACTTACTCTTCCCACGCAGTATTTT; cdr3_aa: CASSLLTLPTQYF
clone_size: .; v_call: TRBV27; cdr3_length: 15; d_call: .; j_call: TRBJ2-7; cdr3_nt: TGTGCCAGCAGTTTTTCTTCAGGGTATGACTACGAGCAGTACTTC; cdr3_aa: CASSFSSGYDYEQYF
clone_size: .; v_call: TRBV19; cdr3_length: 16; d_call: TRBD1; j_call: TRBJ2-7; cdr3_nt: TGTGCCAGTAGTGTCTCCGGGACAGGGGTTTTCTACGAGCAGTACTTC; cdr3_aa: CASSVSGTGVFYEQYF
clone_size: .; v_call: TRBV20-1; cdr3_length: 14; d_call: .; j_call: TRBJ2-3; cdr3_nt: TGCAGTGCTAGTTTGGGTGTTTCGATAGATACGCAGTATTTT; cdr3_aa: CSASLGVSIDTQYF
clone_size: once; v_call: TRBV4-1; cdr3_length: 16; d_call: .; j_call: TRBJ1-2; cdr3_nt: TGCGCCAGCAGCCAAGATTCCGGGGGCAGCCCCTATGGCTACACCTTC; cdr3_aa: CASSQDSGGSPYGYTF
clone_size: .; v_call: TRBV27; cdr3_length: 16; d_call: .; j_call: TRBJ2-7; cdr3_nt: TGTGCCAGCAGTCTAACCGCCGGACTCGTCATATACGAGCAGTACTTC; cdr3_aa: CASSLTAGLVIYEQYF
clone_size: .; v_call: TRBV4-2; cdr3_length: 16; d_call: TRBD1; j_call: TRBJ1-2; cdr3_nt: TGTGCCAGCAGCCCCACCCGACAGGGTACCCCCTATGGCTACACCTTC; cdr3_aa: CASSPTRQGTPYGYTF
clone_size: .; v_call: TRBV5-4; cdr3_length: 15; d_call: TRBD1; j_call: TRBJ2-2; cdr3_nt: TGTGCCAGCAGCGCTCTGGGACAGACCACCGGGGAGCTGTTTTTT; cdr3_aa: CASSALGQTTGELFF
clone_size: few; v_call: TRBV12-3/TRBV12-4; cdr3_length: 11; d_call: .; j_call: TRBJ1-1; cdr3_nt: TGTGCCAGCAGCTTACAGCGAGGAGCTTTCTTT; cdr3_aa: CASSLQRGAFF
clone_size: .; v_call: TRBV2; cdr3_length: 13; d_call: .; j_call: TRBJ2-7; cdr3_nt: TGTGCCAGCTCAGGGGTGGGCTCCTACGAGCAGTACTTC; cdr3_aa: CASSGVGSYEQYF
clone_size: .; v_call: TRBV18; cdr3_length: 14; d_call: TRBD1; j_call: TRBJ2-7; cdr3_nt: TGTGCCAGCTCACCGGGACAGGAAACCTACGAGCAGTACTTC; cdr3_aa: CASSPGQETYEQYF
clone_size: .; v_call: TRBV7-2; cdr3_length: 14; d_call: .; j_call: TRBJ2-6; cdr3_nt: TGTGCCAGCAGCTTAGGTACTGGGGCCAACGTCCTGACTTTC; cdr3_aa: CASSLGTGANVLTF
clone_size: .; v_call: TRBV7-3; cdr3_length: 14; d_call: .; j_call: TRBJ2-2; cdr3_nt: TGTGCCAGCAGACCCAGGGGGAACACCGGGGAGCTGTTTTTT; cdr3_aa: CASRPRGNTGELFF
clone_size: .; v_call: TRBV30; cdr3_length: 13; d_call: .; j_call: TRBJ2-5; cdr3_nt: TGTGCCTGGAGTGCTACTAGTTTCGAGACCCAGTACTTC; cdr3_aa: CAWSATSFETQYF
clone_size: .; v_call: TRBV30; cdr3_length: 11; d_call: .; j_call: TRBJ2-5; cdr3_nt: TGTGCCTGGAGTGCGAGAGAGACCCAGTACTTC; cdr3_aa: CAWSARETQYF
clone_size: .; v_call: TRBV18; cdr3_length: 16; d_call: .; j_call: TRBJ1-6; cdr3_nt: TGTGCCAGCTCACGCGAGCGCAGCTCCTATAATTCACCCCTCCACTTT; cdr3_aa: CASSRERSSYNSPLHF
clone_size: .; v_call: TRBV3-1/TRBV3-2; cdr3_length: 16; d_call: TRBD1; j_call: TRBJ2-7; cdr3_nt: TGTGCCAGCAGCCAAGATGTGGGGACAGTCCGCTACGAGCAGTACTTC; cdr3_aa: CASSQDVGTVRYEQYF
clone_size: .; v_call: TRBV5-4; cdr3_length: 12; d_call: .; j_call: TRBJ1-1; cdr3_nt: TGTGCCAGCAAAGGGGGGGGCACTGAAGCTTTCTTT; cdr3_aa: CASKGGGTEAFF
clone_size: .; v_call: TRBV5-1; cdr3_length: 14; d_call: .; j_call: TRBJ2-3; cdr3_nt: TGCGCCAGCAGCTTGGGCAGGGTCGCAGATACGCAGTATTTT; cdr3_aa: CASSLGRVADTQYF
clone_size: .; v_call: TRBV29-1; cdr3_length: 12; d_call: TRBD1; j_call: TRBJ1-1; cdr3_nt: TGCAGCGCAACGACAGGGATTACTGAAGCTTTCTTT; cdr3_aa: CSATTGITEAFF
clone_size: .; v_call: TRBV19; cdr3_length: 15; d_call: TRBD1; j_call: TRBJ2-2; cdr3_nt: TGTGCCAGTAGTCCCCGGACAGGGCTCACCGGGGAGCTGTTTTTT; cdr3_aa: CASSPRTGLTGELFF
clone_size: .; v_call: TRBV3-1/TRBV3-2; cdr3_length: 16; d_call: .; j_call: TRBJ2-7; cdr3_nt: TGTGCCAGCAGCCAAGATGTGTGGCGGAACCTTTACGAGCAGTACTTC; cdr3_aa: CASSQDVWRNLYEQYF
clone_size: .; v_call: TRBV18; cdr3_length: 14; d_call: .; j_call: TRBJ1-6; cdr3_nt: TGTGCCAGCTCACCAAGGACAGTCGATTCACCCCTCCACTTT; cdr3_aa: CASSPRTVDSPLHF
clone_size: .; v_call: TRBV7-8; cdr3_length: 12; d_call: .; j_call: TRBJ2-1; cdr3_nt: TGTGCCAGCAGCCATAGCAGGAATGAGCAGTTCTTC; cdr3_aa: CASSHSRNEQFF
clone_size: .; v_call: TRBV20-1; cdr3_length: 14; d_call: TRBD2; j_call: TRBJ2-1; cdr3_nt: TGCAGTGCTAGTTTAGCGGGAGGGCGGAATGAGCAGTTCTTC; cdr3_aa: CSASLAGGRNEQFF
clone_size: .; v_call: TRBV28; cdr3_length: 17; d_call: TRBD1; j_call: TRBJ2-7; cdr3_nt: TGTGCCAGCAGTCACGGGGGGACAGGGTTTGGGCACTACGAGCAGTACTTC; cdr3_aa: CASSHGGTGFGHYEQYF
clone_size: .; v_call: TRBV7-9; cdr3_length: 13; d_call: .; j_call: TRBJ1-1; cdr3_nt: TGTGCCAGCAGCTTGGGAGCGAACACTGAAGCTTTCTTT; cdr3_aa: CASSLGANTEAFF
clone_size: few; v_call: TRBV7-6; cdr3_length: 13; d_call: .; j_call: TRBJ1-6; cdr3_nt: TGTGCCAGCAGCTTAACGGGAAATTCACCCCTCCACTTT; cdr3_aa: CASSLTGNSPLHF
clone_size: .; v_call: TRBV7-9; cdr3_length: 17; d_call: .; j_call: TRBJ1-2; cdr3_nt: TGTGCCAGCAGGCACCGGGTCCTCAGCGGCTCCTTCTATGGCTACACCTTC; cdr3_aa: CASRHRVLSGSFYGYTF
clone_size: .; v_call: TRBV2; cdr3_length: 15; d_call: .; j_call: TRBJ1-2; cdr3_nt: TGTGCCAGCAGTGAGGGCCAGAGGATTTCCTATGGCTACACCTTC; cdr3_aa: CASSEGQRISYGYTF
clone_size: .; v_call: TRBV28; cdr3_length: 16; d_call: .; j_call: TRBJ1-5; cdr3_nt: TGTGCCAGCCCCTCTCGCGGGGGGACGGGCAATCAGCCCCAGCATTTT; cdr3_aa: CASPSRGGTGNQPQHF
clone_size: .; v_call: TRBV5-1; cdr3_length: 15; d_call: .; j_call: TRBJ2-7; cdr3_nt: TGCGCCAGCAGCCCGTCGGCACAGTTCTCCTACGAGCAGTACTTC; cdr3_aa: CASSPSAQFSYEQYF
clone_size: .; v_call: TRBV7-9; cdr3_length: 15; d_call: TRBD1; j_call: TRBJ1-4; cdr3_nt: TGTGCCAGCAGCTTAGAGGGACAGGCTTACGAAAAACTGTTTTTT; cdr3_aa: CASSLEGQAYEKLFF
clone_size: .; v_call: TRBV18; cdr3_length: 15; d_call: TRBD1; j_call: TRBJ1-5; cdr3_nt: TGTGCCAGCTCACCGACAGGGGTCGACAATCAGCCCCAGCATTTT; cdr3_aa: CASSPTGVDNQPQHF
clone_size: .; v_call: TRBV11-2; cdr3_length: 13; d_call: .; j_call: TRBJ1-5; cdr3_nt: TGTGCCAGCAGCGGCAGTGAGCGGCAGCCCCAGCATTTT; cdr3_aa: CASSGSERQPQHF
clone_size: .; v_call: TRBV7-2; cdr3_length: 15; d_call: .; j_call: TRBJ1-2; cdr3_nt: TGTGCCAGCAGCTTAGGCCAGACGGTGATGCGTGGCTACACCTTC; cdr3_aa: CASSLGQTVMRGYTF
clone_size: few; v_call: TRBV2; cdr3_length: 15; d_call: TRBD2; j_call: TRBJ2-2; cdr3_nt: TGTGCCAGCAGTCTCCTAGCGGGAGCGAACGGGGAGCTGTTTTTT; cdr3_aa: CASSLLAGANGELFF
clone_size: .; v_call: TRBV10-3; cdr3_length: 14; d_call: TRBD1; j_call: TRBJ1-1; cdr3_nt: TGTGCCATCAGGGGGGACAGAGGAAACACTGAAGCTTTCTTT; cdr3_aa: CAIRGDRGNTEAFF
clone_size: .; v_call: TRBV30; cdr3_length: 14; d_call: .; j_call: TRBJ1-4; cdr3_nt: TGTGCCTGCCTGGCGGGAATCCGAGGGGAAAAACTGTTTTTT; cdr3_aa: CACLAGIRGEKLFF